What follows describes a single T cell receptor beta chain. An end of the junction differs from the germline gene, which may be a read error. Using immunoSEQ multiplex PCR, the repertoire was profiled, and TCRdb retains in-frame clones only, with some absent. The repertoire holds about 100,000 clones, with 79% as singletons. This CDR3 is built from 15 residues. The germline V gene encodes CDR1 SGHRS and CDR2 YFSETQ. These data are taken from a study of blood T cell repertoires in COVID-19. Sequences were obtained from peripheral blood. The chain uses TRBV5-1 and TRBJ1-5, with TRBD1 matching 9 bases. The source of this sequence is a woman older than 75 with active or convalescent COVID-19. The CDR3 loop is CASSLGGTGYQPQHF. CDR3 in DNA: TGTGCCAGCAGCTTGGGTGGGACAGGGTATCAGCCCCAGCATTTT.